The rows below give T cell receptor beta chains drawn from one sample of a study of T cell responses to AZD1222 COVID-19 vaccine. Libraries were prepared by immunoSEQ multiplex PCR; TCRdb keeps only in-frame clonotypes and omits some of them. Of around 75,000 clones listed, approximately 81% are singletons. Source: peripheral blood, taken on day 0 of AZD1222 vaccination. Receptors were obtained from an adult in good health. Each CDR3 is given with its conserved first and last residue. The D gene is left open where the match is weak. Only part of the rows carry a size: once, few, many, or a class if the clone is expanded.

- TRBJ2-5 TRBV5-8 - CASRGRGQYF TGTGCCAGCAGGGGTAGGGGCCAGTACTTC
TRBD1 TRBJ2-7 TRBV5-6 - CASSLDRAPYEQYF TGTGCCAGCAGCTTAGACAGGGCTCCGTACGAGCAGTACTTC
- TRBJ1-3 TRBV5-1 - CASSLDLSGNTIYF TGCGCCAGCAGCTTGGATCTCTCTGGAAACACCATATATTTT
TRBD1 TRBJ2-2 TRBV9 - CASSRQGGNTGELFF TGTGCCAGCAGCCGACAGGGTGGGAACACCGGGGAGCTGTTTTTT
- TRBJ2-7 TRBV19 - CASSIFDSYEQYF TGTGCCAGTAGTATTTTTGACTCCTACGAGCAGTACTTC
TRBD1 TRBJ1-2 TRBV10-3 - CAISPQQGAQGYTF TGTGCCATCAGCCCCCAACAGGGGGCGCAAGGCTACACCTTC
- TRBJ1-5 TRBV7-2 - CASSLGGAGQPQHF TGTGCCAGCAGCCTAGGGGGAGCAGGTCAGCCCCAGCATTTT
- TRBJ1-3 TRBV18 - CASSPRSGNTIYF TGTGCCAGCTCACCCCGCTCTGGAAACACCATATATTTT
- TRBJ1-6 TRBV2 - CASSEAGRGNSPLHF TGTGCCAGCAGTGAAGCGGGCAGGGGAAATTCACCCCTCCACTTT
- TRBJ2-2 TRBV7-8 - CASSPRGQSTGELFF TGTGCCAGCAGCCCGCGAGGACAGAGCACCGGGGAGCTGTTTTTT
- TRBJ2-5 TRBV13 - CASRQGTETQYF TGTGCCAGCAGGCAGGGGACGGAGACCCAGTACTTC
- TRBJ1-3 TRBV4-3 - CASSQGNQGNTIYF TGCGCCAGCAGCCAAGGGAATCAGGGAAACACCATATATTTT
- TRBJ1-1 TRBV5-5 - CASSLAPSGVNTEAFF TGTGCCAGCAGCTTGGCCCCTTCTGGGGTGAACACTGAAGCTTTCTTT
- TRBJ1-5 TRBV16 - CASSQRTEHQPQHF TGTGCCAGCAGCCAAAGAACGGAACATCAGCCCCAGCATTTT
- TRBJ2-7 TRBV15 few CATSRDNPGAGNFEQYF TGTGCCACCAGCAGAGATAACCCCGGGGCAGGGAACTTCGAGCAGTACTTC
TRBD2 TRBJ2-6 TRBV7-2 - CASSLAFAGGTNVLTF TGTGCCAGCAGCTTAGCTTTCGCGGGGGGGACCAACGTCCTGACTTTC
TRBD2 TRBJ2-1 TRBV28 few CASTTGTKRVNEQFF TGTGCCAGCACAACCGGGACTAAAAGGGTCAATGAGCAGTTCTTC
TRBD1 TRBJ1-5 TRBV2 - CASRATGVPHYSNQPQHF TGTGCCAGCAGGGCCACAGGGGTGCCACACTATAGCAATCAGCCCCAGCATTTT
- TRBJ1-5 TRBV19 few CASRPTGLGLSNQPQHF TGTGCCAGTAGACCAACAGGGCTCGGGCTCAGCAATCAGCCCCAGCATTTT
- TRBJ1-5 TRBV11-3 - CAIRRGVNHAETQHF TGTGCGATCCGTCGCGGGGTTAACCACGCCGAGACCCAGCATTTT
- TRBJ2-3 TRBV5-1 - CASSLAGGASDTQYF TGCGCCAGCAGCTTGGCTGGGGGGGCGTCAGATACGCAGTATTTT
TRBD1 TRBJ2-2 TRBV7-9 - CASSLTGYGGELFF TGTGCCAGCAGCTTGACAGGGTACGGCGGGGAGCTGTTTTTT
- TRBJ1-1 TRBV7-9 - CASSFQSLGAFF TGTGCCAGCAGCTTCCAGTCCCTGGGGGCTTTCTTT
TRBD1 TRBJ1-3 TRBV5-4 - CASSTGTGETIYF TGTGCCAGCAGTACCGGGACAGGGGAGACCATATATTTT
- TRBJ2-7 TRBV7-9 many CASSLVNSYEQYF TGTGCCAGCAGCTTAGTCAACTCCTACGAGCAGTACTTC
- TRBJ1-1 TRBV14 few CASSLSGWVTEAFF TGTGCCAGCAGCCTATCGGGCTGGGTCACTGAAGCTTTCTTT
- TRBJ1-2 TRBV6-4 - CASSRDGYGYTF TGTGCCAGCAGCCGGGACGGCTATGGCTACACCTTC
- TRBJ2-3 TRBV7-3 - CASSLTPAGSGTDTQYF TGTGCCAGCAGCTTAACTCCGGCGGGGTCTGGCACAGATACGCAGTATTTT
TRBD1 TRBJ2-7 TRBV5-1 few CASSDGTGPYEQYF TGCGCCAGCAGCGACGGGACAGGGCCGTACGAGCAGTACTTC
TRBD1 TRBJ1-6 TRBV10-3 - CAIRDETGPTDSPLHF TGTGCCATCAGAGACGAGACAGGGCCGACCGATTCACCCCTCCACTTT
- TRBJ2-3 TRBV15 - CATSRGLVGDTQYF TGTGCCACCAGCAGAGGACTAGTGGGAGATACGCAGTATTTT
- TRBJ1-3 TRBV19 - CASSIAQHYSGNTIYF TGTGCCAGTAGTATCGCACAGCACTACTCTGGAAACACCATATATTTT
TRBD1 TRBJ1-2 TRBV15 - CATSSYGQGSGYTF TGTGCCACCAGCAGTTACGGACAGGGCTCTGGCTACACCTTC
- TRBJ2-2 TRBV28 - CASSFGAFPGTGELFF TGTGCCAGCAGTTTTGGGGCATTCCCGGGCACCGGGGAGCTGTTTTTT
- TRBJ1-1 TRBV5-8 once CASSLKALGTEAFF TGTGCCAGCAGCTTGAAGGCCCTGGGTACTGAAGCTTTCTTT
- TRBJ2-5 TRBV19 few CASSMGTGILGETQYF TGTGCCAGTAGTATGGGAACAGGTATTTTGGGGGAGACCCAGTACTTC
- TRBJ2-3 TRBV7-8 few CASSLADTQYF TGTGCCAGCAGCTTAGCAGATACGCAGTATTTT
- TRBJ1-2 TRBV19 - CASSTQGGSGGYTF TGTGCCAGTAGTACCCAGGGAGGGTCGGGGGGCTACACCTTC
- TRBJ1-4 TRBV5-1 - CASSSGAAKEEKLFF TGCGCCAGCAGCTCCGGGGCCGCGAAGGAAGAAAAACTGTTTTTT
- TRBJ1-5 TRBV12-3/TRBV12-4 once CARGGTGGPQHF TGTGCCCGCGGGGGGACGGGGGGGCCCCAGCATTTT
- TRBJ2-7 TRBV19 - CASSIGGVLENEQYF TGTGCCAGTAGTATAGGTGGTGTGCTCGAGAACGAGCAGTACTTC
- TRBJ1-4 TRBV25-1 - CASSESRQGIEKLFF TGTGCCAGCAGTGAATCCAGGCAGGGAATTGAAAAACTGTTTTTT
- TRBJ2-7 TRBV6-5 - CASSYSWQGGYEQYF TGTGCCAGCAGTTACTCTTGGCAGGGAGGCTACGAGCAGTACTTC
TRBD1 TRBJ1-1 TRBV11-2 - CASSLGLNRGNTEAFF TGTGCCAGCAGCTTAGGTCTTAACAGGGGGAACACTGAAGCTTTCTTT
- TRBJ1-6 TRBV5-1 - CASSWRGNNSPLHF TGCGCCAGCTCGTGGAGGGGAAATAATTCACCCCTCCACTTT